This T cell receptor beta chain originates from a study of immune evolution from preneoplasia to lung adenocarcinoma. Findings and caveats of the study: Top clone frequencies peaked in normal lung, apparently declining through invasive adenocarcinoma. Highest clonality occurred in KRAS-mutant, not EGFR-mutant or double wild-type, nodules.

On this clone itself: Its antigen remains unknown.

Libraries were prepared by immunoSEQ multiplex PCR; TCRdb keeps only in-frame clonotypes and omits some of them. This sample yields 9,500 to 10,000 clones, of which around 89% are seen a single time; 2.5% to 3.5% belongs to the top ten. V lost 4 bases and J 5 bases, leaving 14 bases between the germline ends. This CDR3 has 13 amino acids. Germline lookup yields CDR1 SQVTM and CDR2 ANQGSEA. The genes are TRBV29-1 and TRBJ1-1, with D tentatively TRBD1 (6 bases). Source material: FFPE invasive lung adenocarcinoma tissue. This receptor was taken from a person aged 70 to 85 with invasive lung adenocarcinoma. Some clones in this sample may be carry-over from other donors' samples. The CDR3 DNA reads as TGCAGCGTTGCTTTGGGAGGGGGGACTGAAGCTTTCTTT. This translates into CSVALGGGTEAFF.